Below are 30 T cell receptor beta chains sequenced from a single sample in a study of CD8+ T cells in alopecia areata. As for treatment: oral pan-JAK inhibitor, 5-10 mg twice daily. Once RNA had been extracted, it was reverse transcribed into cDNA to act as the sequencing template. Libraries were prepared by immunoSEQ multiplex PCR; TCRdb keeps only in-frame clonotypes and omits some of them. The sample records under 350,000 clones, 58% being singletons. The specimen comprised CD4+ T cells sorted from blood, sampled at week 24, from a patient treated with tofacitinib. The receptors shown here come from a human donor with alopecia areata.

This clone was seen a few times. The genes are TRBV5-7 and TRBJ2-7; TRBD1 matches at 8 bases. TRBV5-7 is given ORF status, its function remaining uncertain. The CDR3 runs 15 residues. J gave up 0 bases and V 0 bases, and 2 bases lay outside the gene matches. Written as DNA, the CDR3 is TGTGCCAGCAGCTTGGGGACAGGGTCCTCCTACGAGCAGTACTTC. Protein sequence: CASSLGTGSSYEQYF.

The chain couples TRBV7-2 to TRBJ2-5, with TRBD2 identical over 9 bases. CDR1 is SGHTA, CDR2 FQGNSA, per germline. V gave up 5 bases and J gave up 4 bases; unmatched junction bases: 5. The CDR3 covers 14 residues. CDR3 amino acids: CASSPGLARETQYF. As DNA, the CDR3 is TGTGCCAGCAGCCCTGGACTAGCGCGAGAGACCCAGTACTTC.

The rearrangement links TRBV5-1 to TRBJ1-2; possible D gene TRBD1, 5 bases. Trimming left V 6 bases short and J 7 bases short, with 19 bases between. Per the germline V gene, CDR1 is SGHRS and CDR2 is YFSETQ. CDR3 size: 14 residues. The CDR3 spells CASTPRGQGGGYTF. CDR3 nucleotides: TGCGCCAGCACCCCCCGAGGGCAGGGAGGTGGCTACACCTTC.

Remarks on this clone: Other DNA sequences in the sample encode the same CDR3. The J gene is TRBJ2-7, the V gene TRBV9; a weak D match, TRBD2 (6 bases). The CDR3 has 15 amino acids. The germline CDR1 and CDR2 sequences are SGDLS and YYNGEE. V dropped 0 bases and J dropped 7 bases, with 17 bases sitting between them. CDR3 coding DNA: TGTGCCAGCAGCGTAGCCCCTTCGCCGGCGGGAGAGCAGTACTTC. This codes for CASSVAPSPAGEQYF.

CDR3 sequence: CASSSTTGAFF. CDR3 DNA: TGTGCCAGCAGTTCTACCACAGGGGCTTTCTTT. The V gene is TRBV28, the J gene TRBJ1-1; D possibly corresponds to TRBD1 (6 bases). The CDR3 is made up of 11 amino acids. The germline CDR1 and CDR2 sequences are MDHEN and SYDVKM. V lost 4 bases to trimming and J lost 11 bases, with 11 bases between them.

There are a few counts of this clone. J is TRBJ1-1 and V is TRBV29-1; D gene unclear. From germline, CDR1 is SQVTM and CDR2 ANQGSEA. Deletions cut 2 bases from V and 9 bases from J, with 13 bases between. The CDR3 contains 12 residues. The CDR3 sequence: CSVELTGRQAFF. The CDR3 nucleotides are TGCAGCGTTGAACTGACCGGACGGCAAGCTTTCTTT.

The chain combines TRBV23-1 with TRBJ1-2, with D possibly being TRBD1 (6 bases). TRBV23-1 is marked as an open reading frame, function uncertain. V was trimmed by 3 bases and J by 7 bases, leaving 12 bases between them. The CDR3 runs 13 residues. Here the CDR3 DNA reads TGCGCCAGCAGTCACCCGAAGGGGGTTGGCTACACCTTC. This codes for CASSHPKGVGYTF.

The J gene is TRBJ2-3, the V gene TRBV4-3, with TRBD2 matching over 9 bases. Per the germline V gene, CDR1 is LGHNA and CDR2 is YSLEER. The trim removed 3 bases at V and 3 bases at J, leaving 4 bases unmatched. The CDR3 spans 15 residues. CDR3 in amino acids: CASSHGGGATDTQYF. The CDR3 DNA reads as TGCGCCAGCAGCCACGGCGGGGGGGCAACAGATACGCAGTATTTT.

The chain is built from TRBV5-6 and TRBJ2-5; D may be TRBD2 (5 bases). Trimming left V 3 bases short and J 5 bases short, with 17 bases between. In germline, CDR1 is SGHDT, CDR2 YYEEEE. CDR3 size: 15 residues. CDR3 in amino acids: CASSYGGPGVETQYF. CDR3 coding DNA: TGTGCCAGCAGCTACGGCGGTCCCGGGGTGGAGACCCAGTACTTC.

V usage is TRBV5-4 and J usage is TRBJ2-7, with TRBD1 as a possible D gene (5 bases). This CDR3 has 14 amino acids. V lost 6 bases, J lost 2 bases, and 15 bases lay in between. Germline lookup yields CDR1 SGHNT and CDR2 YYREEE (reference sequence). The CDR3 loop is CASNLDTMPYEQYF. CDR3 DNA sequence: TGTGCCAGCAACCTGGACACCATGCCCTACGAGCAGTACTTC. Complete variable domain (other parts from reference TRBV5-4 and TRBJ2-7): ETGVTQSPTHLIKTRGQQVTLRCSSQSGHNTVSWYQQALGQGPQFIFQYYREEENGRGNFPPRFSGLQFPNYSSELNVNALELDDSALYLCASNLDTMPYEQYFGPGTRLTVT.

The table lists this clone with a few counts. The V call is TRBV9, the J call TRBJ1-6; TRBD1 aligns across 7 bases. After removal of 4 bases from V and 5 bases from J, the junction contained 6 bases not matched to a gene. The CDR3 is made up of 15 amino acids. The germline gives CDR1 SGDLS, CDR2 YYNGEE. For the CDR3, the DNA is TGTGCCAGCAGCTCCCGGGACAGTCATAATTCACCCCTCCACTTT. This translates into CASSSRDSHNSPLHF. The whole variable domain, remainder taken from reference TRBV9 and TRBJ1-6, is DSGVTQTPKHLITATGQRVTLRCSPRSGDLSVYWYQQSLDQGLQFLIQYYNGEERAKGNILERFSAQQFPDLHSELNLSSLELGDSALYFCASSSRDSHNSPLHFGNGTRLTVT.

This rearrangement joins TRBV5-1 to TRBJ2-6; D is possibly TRBD2 (5 bases). The ends were cut back, 4 bases at V and 0 bases at J, with 5 bases in the middle. The germline gives CDR1 SGHRS, CDR2 YFSETQ. This CDR3 is built from 14 residues. CDR3 amino acids: CASSRDSGANVLTF. CDR3 sequence (DNA): TGCGCCAGCAGCCGGGACTCTGGGGCCAACGTCCTGACTTTC.

The CDR3 protein is CASSYSAGPNTEAFF. The DNA for the CDR3 is TGTGCCAGCAGTTACTCGGCAGGACCGAACACTGAAGCTTTCTTT. The chain combines TRBV6-5 with TRBJ1-1, with no clear D. The CDR3 is 15 amino acids. The V gene lost 0 bases and the J gene lost 1 base, with 9 bases spanning the gap. Germline V gene lookup returns CDR1 MNHEY and CDR2 SVGAGI.

This clone was found a few times. The chain is built from TRBV28 and TRBJ1-2; D ambiguous. This CDR3 is 14 amino acids long. Germline V gives CDR1 MDHEN, CDR2 SYDVKM. Trimming pared 3 bases from V and 7 bases from J, leaving 15 bases between. In DNA form, the CDR3 reads TGTGCCAGCAGTTTTAGGCAGGTCTACGGTGGCTACACCTTC. Encoded protein: CASSFRQVYGGYTF.

In nucleotides, the CDR3 is TGCAGCGTTGGACCTGAGGGGGGGCTCCCCGGACTAGCCAACAATGAGCAGTTCTTC. It yields the protein CSVGPEGGLPGLANNEQFF. The chain joins TRBV29-1 to TRBJ2-1; 8 nucleotides agree with TRBD2. The CDR3 has 19 amino acids. Germline loops: CDR1 SQVTM, CDR2 ANQGSEA. The trim removed 4 bases at V and 5 bases at J, leaving 22 bases unmatched.

The chain has TRBV29-1 and TRBJ2-2; no firm D call. There are 12 residues in the CDR3. V lost 7 bases and J 5 bases, leaving 11 bases between the germline ends. Germline V lookup: CDR1 SQVTM, CDR2 ANQGSEA. The CDR3 loop is CSASQSTGELFF. The CDR3 region has the DNA TGCAGCGCCTCTCAGTCGACCGGGGAGCTGTTTTTT.

This clone came up a few times. V usage is TRBV27 and J usage is TRBJ2-3; D remains unclear. The V end was cut by 2 bases, the J end by 1 base, with 10 bases between. CDR3 length: 15 residues. Germline lookup yields CDR1 MNHEY and CDR2 SMNVEV (reference sequence). CDR3 nucleotides: TGTGCCAGCAGTTTAGCTAGACTTCGCACAGATACGCAGTATTTT. Translating gives CASSLARLRTDTQYF.

The CDR3 loop is CAWSRDTLVSGELFF. CDR3 in DNA: TGTGCCTGGAGTCGGGACACTTTGGTCAGCGGGGAGCTGTTTTTT. The chain is built from TRBV30 and TRBJ2-2, with D tentatively TRBD1 (6 bases). From germline, CDR1 is GTSNPN and CDR2 SVGIG (reference sequence). Trimming left V 2 bases short and J 7 bases short, with 17 bases between. This CDR3 contains 15 residues.

The chain carries TRBV29-1 and TRBJ2-7; 11 bases align to TRBD1. Per germline, CDR1 SQVTM and CDR2 ANQGSEA. This CDR3 comprises 12 residues. Germline trimming cut 6 bases from V and 9 bases from J; bases unmatched to any gene: 7. CDR3 residues: CSVGTGGGRQYF. The CDR3 DNA reads TGCAGCGTCGGGACAGGGGGAGGTCGGCAGTACTTC.

This clone was seen only a few times. The rearrangement joins TRBV10-3 to TRBJ1-5; D not certain. The CDR3 has 13 residues. Per the germline V gene, CDR1 is ENHRY and CDR2 is SYGVKD. V gave up 4 bases and J gave up 4 bases, with 8 bases separating them. This chain's CDR3 is CAISGAVNQPQHF. DNA for the CDR3: TGTGCCATCAGTGGAGCCGTTAATCAGCCCCAGCATTTT.

This clone was observed a few times. The chain links TRBV14 to TRBJ2-5; D call uncertain. V was shortened by 0 bases and J by 5 bases, with 13 bases between the two germline ends. Germline V gene lookup returns CDR1 SGHDN and CDR2 FVKESK. The CDR3 is made up of 15 amino acids. The CDR3 loop reads CASSQDGWVGETQYF. The CDR3 DNA reads TGTGCCAGCAGCCAAGATGGCTGGGTCGGTGAGACCCAGTACTTC.

This clone was found a few times. The chain has TRBV2 and TRBJ2-5, with a possible D match to TRBD2 (5 bases). Germline V gives CDR1 SNHLY, CDR2 FYNNEI. The CDR3 has 12 amino acids. V was shortened by 7 bases and J by 0 bases, with 6 bases between the two germline ends. Here the CDR3 reads CASKDYQETQYF. The CDR3 region has the DNA TGTGCCAGCAAGGACTACCAAGAGACCCAGTACTTC.

This clone has just a few counts. The chain uses TRBV10-3 and TRBJ2-3; 7 positions agree with TRBD2. The germline V gene has CDR1 ENHRY and CDR2 SYGVKD. CDR3 length: 13 residues. V lost 7 bases, J lost 4 bases, and 5 bases stayed unmatched. CDR3 in amino acids: CAITAGDPDTQYF. As DNA, the CDR3 is TGTGCCATCACTGCGGGGGACCCAGATACGCAGTATTTT.

This rearrangement joins TRBV5-1 to TRBJ2-5; 8 bases map to TRBD1. The CDR3 sequence is 15 residues long. The J segment lost 3 bases and the V segment lost 3 bases, leaving 7 bases of the junction unmatched. CDR1 and CDR2 (germline): SGHRS, YFSETQ. The CDR3 DNA reads TGCGCCAGCAGCTCTCCCACAGGGGGAGAAGAGACCCAGTACTTC. It codes for CASSSPTGGEETQYF.

This clone appeared a few times. The J gene is TRBJ1-5, the V gene TRBV5-1; D perhaps matches TRBD1 (5 bases). The CDR3 is 15 amino acids. V was trimmed by 0 bases and J by 2 bases, leaving 9 bases between them. Germline V gene sequence: CDR1 SGHRS, CDR2 YFSETQ. The CDR3 DNA reads TGCGCCAGCAGCTTGGGGGGCGCGGGCAATCAGCCCCAGCATTTT. As protein: CASSLGGAGNQPQHF.

The gene calls are TRBV28 and TRBJ2-1, with TRBD1 matching over 7 bases. Germline CDR1 is MDHEN and CDR2 is SYDVKM. Trimming cost V 2 bases and J 3 bases; bases outside gene matches: 19. This CDR3 region has 20 residues. CDR3 residues: CASSLRATGFRPPRYNEQFF. For the CDR3, the DNA is TGTGCCAGCAGTTTAAGGGCGACAGGGTTTCGCCCCCCGCGCTACAATGAGCAGTTCTTC.

V is TRBV20-1 and J is TRBJ2-1; D not resolved. V was pared by 1 base and J by 7 bases, with 5 bases between. The CDR3 contains 11 residues. In germline, CDR1 is DFQATT, CDR2 SNEGSKA (reference sequence). CDR3 nucleotides: TGCAGTGCTAGAGTTTGGAATGAGCAGTTCTTC. Residues: CSARVWNEQFF.

This clone was found once. The rearrangement joins TRBV20-1 to TRBJ2-5; no firm D call. V lost 7 bases, J lost 3 bases, and 9 bases lay in between. From germline, CDR1 is DFQATT and CDR2 SNEGSKA (reference sequence). This CDR3 is 11 amino acids long. CDR3: CSVLTEETQYF. The CDR3 bases are TGCAGTGTCCTCACGGAAGAGACCCAGTACTTC.

Points on this clone: The identical CDR3 is also encoded by other nucleotide sequences in the sample. The chain employs TRBV7-9 and TRBJ2-7; the D is unclear. V lost 0 bases to trimming and J lost 5 bases, with 2 bases between them. Looked up from germline, CDR1 is SEHNR and CDR2 is FQNEAQ (reference sequence). The CDR3 has 11 residues. The CDR3 nucleotides are TGTGCCAGCAGCTTAGCGGACGAGCAGTACTTC. Translation gives CASSLADEQYF.

The chain recombines TRBV25-1 with TRBJ2-5, with D perhaps TRBD1 or TRBD2 (5 bases each). Trimming left V 6 bases short and J 5 bases short, with 19 bases between. The CDR3 extends over 15 amino acids. The germline CDR1 and CDR2 sequences are MGHDK and SYGVNS. The CDR3 DNA reads as TGTGCCAGCAGCCGTACGGGGCCTCATAAGGAGACCCAGTACTTC. It is translated as CASSRTGPHKETQYF.